Listed below are T cell receptor beta chains from one sample, sequenced in a study of cytomegalovirus exposure and HLA in healthy donors. Sequencing used immunoSEQ multiplex PCR; TCRdb keeps in-frame clones, though not all of them. Of some 220,000 clones listed, just under 85% are singletons. Material for sequencing was PBMCs. The receptors originated from a woman in her forties in good health and CMV-seronegative. The CDR3 runs from the conserved cysteine through the conserved F or W. A D gene is named only where the DNA matches it firmly. The size entry is marked missing in some rows and otherwise reads once, few, many or a size class.

j_call: TRBJ1-1; d_call: .; v_call: TRBV4-1; clone_size: .; cdr3_aa: CASSPRGDTEAFF; cdr3_nt: TGCGCCAGCAGCCCGCGGGGGGACACTGAAGCTTTCTTT
j_call: TRBJ2-3; d_call: .; v_call: TRBV5-1; clone_size: .; cdr3_aa: CASSLLADTDTQYF; cdr3_nt: TGCGCCAGCAGCTTATTAGCGGATACAGATACGCAGTATTTT
j_call: TRBJ1-6; d_call: TRBD1; v_call: TRBV18; clone_size: few; cdr3_aa: CASSPDRVHSPLHF; cdr3_nt: TGTGCCAGCTCCCCAGACAGGGTTCATTCACCCCTCCACTTT
j_call: TRBJ2-2; d_call: TRBD2; v_call: TRBV5-6; clone_size: .; cdr3_aa: CASSLAGGTGTGELFF; cdr3_nt: TGTGCCAGCAGCTTGGCGGGAGGGACGGGCACCGGGGAGCTGTTTTTT
j_call: TRBJ2-2; d_call: .; v_call: TRBV28; clone_size: .; cdr3_aa: CASWGGQSNTGELFF; cdr3_nt: TGTGCCAGCTGGGGCGGACAGTCGAACACCGGGGAGCTGTTTTTT
j_call: TRBJ1-1; d_call: .; v_call: TRBV5-6; clone_size: few; cdr3_aa: CASSLLTVNTEAFF; cdr3_nt: TGTGCCAGCAGCTTACTCACAGTGAACACTGAAGCTTTCTTT
j_call: TRBJ2-7; d_call: TRBD1; v_call: TRBV7-2; clone_size: .; cdr3_aa: CASSLTGTGKGGREQYF; cdr3_nt: TGTGCCAGCAGCTTAACCGGGACAGGGAAGGGGGGGAGAGAGCAGTACTTC
j_call: TRBJ1-5; d_call: TRBD1; v_call: TRBV6-1; clone_size: .; cdr3_aa: CASSGQDNQPQHF; cdr3_nt: TGTGCCAGCAGCGGACAGGACAATCAGCCCCAGCATTTT
j_call: TRBJ1-5; d_call: .; v_call: TRBV6-1; clone_size: .; cdr3_aa: CASSGSGTQHF; cdr3_nt: TGTGCCAGCAGTGGGTCCGGGACCCAGCATTTT
j_call: TRBJ2-3; d_call: .; v_call: TRBV30; clone_size: .; cdr3_aa: CAWSRQGTDTQYF; cdr3_nt: TGCGCCTGGAGTAGGCAGGGAACAGATACGCAGTATTTT
j_call: TRBJ1-2; d_call: TRBD1; v_call: TRBV7-9; clone_size: .; cdr3_aa: CASSYLPGQDLYGYTF; cdr3_nt: TGTGCCAGCAGCTATTTACCGGGACAGGACCTCTATGGCTACACCTTC
j_call: TRBJ2-1; d_call: TRBD1; v_call: TRBV11-2; clone_size: .; cdr3_aa: CASSPLGTGSLWNEQFF; cdr3_nt: TGTGCCAGCAGCCCCCTGGGGACAGGGTCCCTTTGGAATGAGCAGTTCTTC
j_call: TRBJ2-2; d_call: TRBD2; v_call: TRBV15; clone_size: .; cdr3_aa: CATSSGGAGGELFF; cdr3_nt: TGTGCCACCAGCAGCGGGGGGGCCGGCGGGGAGCTGTTTTTT
j_call: TRBJ2-5; d_call: .; v_call: TRBV4-2; clone_size: .; cdr3_aa: CASSQIRQETQYF; cdr3_nt: TGTGCCAGCAGCCAAATCCGGCAAGAGACCCAGTACTTC
j_call: TRBJ1-1; d_call: TRBD1; v_call: TRBV7-3; clone_size: once; cdr3_aa: CASSLSGTGLEAFF; cdr3_nt: TGTGCCAGCAGCTTGTCCGGGACAGGGCTTGAAGCTTTCTTT
j_call: TRBJ1-2; d_call: TRBD1; v_call: TRBV28; clone_size: few; cdr3_aa: CATRQGLYTF; cdr3_nt: TGTGCCACCCGACAGGGGCTCTACACCTTC
j_call: TRBJ2-1; d_call: .; v_call: TRBV9; clone_size: few; cdr3_aa: CASSVAGGADNEQFF; cdr3_nt: TGTGCCAGCAGCGTAGCAGGTGGGGCTGACAATGAGCAGTTCTTC